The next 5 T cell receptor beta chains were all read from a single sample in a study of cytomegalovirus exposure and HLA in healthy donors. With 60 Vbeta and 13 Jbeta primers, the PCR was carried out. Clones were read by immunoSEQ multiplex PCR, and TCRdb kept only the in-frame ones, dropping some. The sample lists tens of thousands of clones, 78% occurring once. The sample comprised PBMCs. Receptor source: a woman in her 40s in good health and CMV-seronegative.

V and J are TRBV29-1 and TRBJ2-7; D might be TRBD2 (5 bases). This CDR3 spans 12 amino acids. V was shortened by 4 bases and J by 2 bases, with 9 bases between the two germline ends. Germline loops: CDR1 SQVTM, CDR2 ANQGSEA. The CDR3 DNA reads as TGCAGCGTTGCGGACTGGACCTACGAGCAGTACTTC. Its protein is CSVADWTYEQYF.

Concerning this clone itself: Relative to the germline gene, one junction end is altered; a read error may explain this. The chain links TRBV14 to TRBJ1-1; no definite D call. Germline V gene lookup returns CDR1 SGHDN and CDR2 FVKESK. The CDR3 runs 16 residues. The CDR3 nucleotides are TGTGCCAGCAGCCAAGAACTATCAGCAGTAAATCCTGAAGCTCTCTTT. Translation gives CASSQELSAVNPEALF.

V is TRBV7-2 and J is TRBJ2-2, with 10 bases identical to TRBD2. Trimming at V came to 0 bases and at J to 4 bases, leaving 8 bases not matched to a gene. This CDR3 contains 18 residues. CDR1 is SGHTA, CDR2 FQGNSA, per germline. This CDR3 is CASSLAVLAGGITGELFF. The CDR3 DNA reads TGTGCCAGCAGCTTAGCAGTTTTAGCGGGAGGAATCACCGGGGAGCTGTTTTTT.

CDR3 residues: CASSTLAGGPLETQYF. The CDR3 DNA follows: TGTGCCAGTAGTACACTAGCGGGAGGGCCGTTGGAGACCCAGTACTTC. This sequence joins TRBV19 and TRBJ2-5; 13 bases line up with TRBD2. The J segment lost 5 bases and the V segment lost 4 bases, leaving 7 bases of the junction unmatched. The CDR3 runs to 16 residues. Germline V CDR1 and CDR2: LNHDA, SQIVND (reference sequence).

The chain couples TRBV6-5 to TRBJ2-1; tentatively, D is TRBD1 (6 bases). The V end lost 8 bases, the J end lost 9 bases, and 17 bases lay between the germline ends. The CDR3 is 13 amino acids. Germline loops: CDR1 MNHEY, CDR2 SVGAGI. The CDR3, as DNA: TGTGCCAGCCGATTACAGGGTACAGGTGAGCAGTTCTTC. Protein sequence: CASRLQGTGEQFF.